The rows below give T cell receptor beta chains drawn from one sample of a study of PD-L1 blockade in urothelial cancer. Produced via immunoSEQ multiplex PCR; TCRdb's table is partial and in-frame only. The table has about 30,000 clones, around 80% seen once. Sequencing was performed on PBMCs, taken around atezolizumab (anti-PD-L1) treatment. Source of these receptors: a middle-aged man with urothelial cancer. Each CDR3 is given with its conserved first and last residue. The order of the fields is clone size, V gene, D gene, J gene, CDR3 DNA, CDR3 protein. The D gene is left open where the match is weak. Clone size is shown for a subset of rows, as once, few, many or a class of expanded clone.

>NA|TRBV7-3|NA|TRBJ2-7
TGTGCCAGCAGCTTAAAATCGGGAGCCCCTCTCCACGAGCAGTACTTC
CASSLKSGAPLHEQYF
>NA|TRBV6-5|NA|TRBJ2-1
TGTGCCAGCAGCGAGTTAGGGGGTGAGCAGTTCTTC
CASSELGGEQFF
>NA|TRBV19|TRBD1|TRBJ1-5
TGTGCCAGTGCCGGGACAGGGGGCAATCAGCCCCAGCATTTT
CASAGTGGNQPQHF
>NA|TRBV5-6|NA|TRBJ1-5
TGTGCCAGCAGCTTGAGACCCGGGCAGCCCCAGCATTTT
CASSLRPGQPQHF
>NA|TRBV27|NA|TRBJ2-1
TGTGCCAGCAGTAGGGGAACGGCGAACAATGAGCAGTTCTTC
CASSRGTANNEQFF
>NA|TRBV4-1|NA|TRBJ2-7
TGCGCCAGCAGCCGGTTACAGGGTGGTGGTTCCTACGAGCAGTACTTC
CASSRLQGGGSYEQYF
>NA|TRBV27|TRBD2|TRBJ2-5
TGTGCCAGCAGTTTTCGTATGACTAGCGGGGGGGCAAAGACCCAGTACTTC
CASSFRMTSGGAKTQYF
>NA|TRBV19|TRBD1|TRBJ1-2
TGTGCCAGTAGTATTGGGACAGGGGGCTTTGGCTACACCTTC
CASSIGTGGFGYTF
>NA|TRBV18|TRBD2|TRBJ2-7
TGTGCCAGCTCACCACGGGTAGCGGGAAGCTCCTACGAGCAGTACTTC
CASSPRVAGSSYEQYF
>NA|TRBV7-2|NA|TRBJ1-3
TGTGCCAGCAGCTTAGACTCAGGGCCTGGAAACACCATATATTTT
CASSLDSGPGNTIYF
>NA|TRBV27|NA|TRBJ1-2
TGTGCCAGCAGGACTGGGGGGACGGGTAACTATGGCTACACCTTC
CASRTGGTGNYGYTF
>NA|TRBV7-3|TRBD1|TRBJ2-2
TGTGCCAGCAGCTTATGGACAGGGGTCCCGAACACCGGGGAGCTGTTTTTT
CASSLWTGVPNTGELFF
>NA|TRBV2|TRBD1|TRBJ1-1
TGTGCCAGCAGCGTAACAGGGGGCGGTGAAGCTTTCTTT
CASSVTGGGEAFF
>NA|TRBV5-1|NA|TRBJ1-2
TGCGCCAGCAGCTTGGATACACCCAGGTATGGCTACACCTTC
CASSLDTPRYGYTF
>NA|TRBV2|NA|TRBJ2-2
TGTGCCAGCAAAGCGGACCAAACGAACACCGGGGAGCTGTTTTTT
CASKADQTNTGELFF
>NA|TRBV12-5|TRBD1|TRBJ1-2
TGTGCTTCCACAGGGGGTTATGGCTACACCTTC
CASTGGYGYTF
>NA|TRBV10-2|NA|TRBJ1-6
TGCGCCAGCAAGGGGCTGAGAGGAACTCGGTCACCCCTCCACTTT
CASKGLRGTRSPLHF
>NA|TRBV6-6|TRBD1|TRBJ1-1
TGTGCCAGCTCATCCGGGACAGGGGTCATGAACACTGAAGCTTTCTTT
CASSSGTGVMNTEAFF
>NA|TRBV10-1|NA|TRBJ1-1
TGCGCCAGCAGTACACAGGGTTTTGAAGCTTTCTTT
CASSTQGFEAFF
>NA|TRBV9|NA|TRBJ1-2
TGTGCCAGCAGCGTAGCGTTAAGGGGAGGCTACACCTTC
CASSVALRGGYTF
>NA|TRBV6-1|TRBD2|TRBJ2-1
TGTGCCAGCAGTGGGGCGGGGGGGCCGAATGAGCAGTTCTTC
CASSGAGGPNEQFF
>NA|TRBV13|NA|TRBJ2-7
TGTGCCAGCAGCGGCGCGGGGACCAATTACGAGCAGTACTTC
CASSGAGTNYEQYF
>NA|TRBV9|TRBD1|TRBJ1-1
TGTGCCAGCAGCCGGGACAGTGAAGCTTTCTTT
CASSRDSEAFF
>few|TRBV29-1|NA|TRBJ2-3
TGCAGCGTTCGATTGTCCGAAAGGGGTACGCAGTATTTT
CSVRLSERGTQYF
>NA|TRBV6-4|TRBD1|TRBJ1-2
TGTGCCAGCAGTCCTACAGGGGCCTATGGCTACACCTTC
CASSPTGAYGYTF
>NA|TRBV5-1|TRBD2|TRBJ2-2
TGCGCCAGCAGCCATAGCGGGGGGAACACCGGGGAGCTGTTTTTT
CASSHSGGNTGELFF
>NA|TRBV27|NA|TRBJ1-2
TGTGCCAGCAGTTCCGGACCAGGGAGGTCGTATGGCTACACCTTC
CASSSGPGRSYGYTF
>NA|TRBV5-1|TRBD2|TRBJ2-2
TGCGCCAGCAGCGGTTTAGCGGGAGTGCCCGGGGAGCTGTTTTTT
CASSGLAGVPGELFF